A single sample gave rise to the 29 T cell receptor beta chains below, sequenced in a study of T cell responses to AZD1222 COVID-19 vaccine. Assay used: immunoSEQ multiplex PCR; TCRdb lists only in-frame clones, some missing. This repertoire shows 120,000 to 150,000 clones, approximately 89% found once; its top ten account for roughly 5.5%. Here the sequenced sample was peripheral blood, taken on day 0 of AZD1222 vaccination. The receptors were gathered from an adult in good health.

V and J are TRBV6-5 and TRBJ2-7; D may match TRBD1 or TRBD2 (5 bases each). This CDR3 has 12 residues. Trimming left V 6 bases short and J 6 bases short, with 12 bases between. The germline V gene encodes CDR1 MNHEY and CDR2 SVGAGI. The CDR3 region has the DNA TGTGCCAGCAGAATGTACGGGACCGAGCAGTACTTC. Protein product: CASRMYGTEQYF.

This sequence joins TRBV13 and TRBJ2-2; perhaps TRBD1 as D (6 bases). From germline, CDR1 is PRHDT and CDR2 FYEKMQ (reference sequence). This CDR3 is built from 15 residues. V lost 7 bases, J lost 4 bases, and 16 bases lay in between. The CDR3 coding sequence is TGTGCCAGCACCGACCTGGGGGCGGGCACCGGGGAGCTGTTTTTT. Its translation: CASTDLGAGTGELFF.

This clone has a handful of counts. The gene calls are TRBV5-1 and TRBJ2-1, with D uncertain. V was clipped by 7 bases and J by 3 bases, with 14 bases between them. The CDR3 runs to 14 residues. Germline CDR1 reads SGHRS; CDR2 reads YFSETQ. CDR3 nucleotides: TGCGCCAGCTCCTCAGTTCCAGACTACAATGAGCAGTTCTTC. It yields the protein CASSSVPDYNEQFF.

The rearrangement links TRBV6-5 to TRBJ2-3; no clear D. Trimming shortened V by 7 bases and J by 6 bases, and 17 bases separated the two germline ends. Germline V CDR1 and CDR2: MNHEY, SVGAGI. The CDR3 spans 14 residues. Here the CDR3 reads CASTKGKGFDTQYF. CDR3 nucleotides: TGTGCCAGCACCAAGGGCAAGGGCTTCGATACGCAGTATTTT.

The chain couples TRBV28 to TRBJ2-7, with D perhaps matching TRBD2 (7 bases). The germline gives CDR1 MDHEN, CDR2 SYDVKM. CDR3 length: 15 residues. V lost 1 base, J lost 3 bases, and 13 bases lay in between. CDR3 DNA: TGTGCCAGCAGTTTATCATCCGGGGGGCTCTACGAGCAGTACTTC. The encoded protein is CASSLSSGGLYEQYF.

The chain couples TRBV6-5 to TRBJ1-1; TRBD1 aligns across 9 bases. CDR1 is MNHEY and CDR2 is SVGAGI in the germline V gene. Germline trimming cut 6 bases from V and 3 bases from J; bases unmatched to any gene: 8. This CDR3 spans 15 amino acids. CDR3 amino acids: CASRDRTGADTEAFF. DNA for the CDR3: TGTGCCAGCAGGGACCGGACAGGGGCGGACACTGAAGCTTTCTTT.

The chain couples TRBV4-1 to TRBJ1-6; the D gene is possibly TRBD1 (5 bases). The V end lost 4 bases, the J end lost 7 bases, and 20 bases lay between the germline ends. CDR1 is MGHRA, CDR2 YSYEKL, per germline. This CDR3 region has 17 residues. The CDR3: CASSLLPGGVGNSPLHF. The DNA of the CDR3 is TGCGCCAGCAGCCTCCTCCCGGGGGGGGTAGGGAATTCACCCCTCCACTTT.

V and J are TRBV3-1 (or the pseudogene TRBV3-2) and TRBJ1-4; D might be TRBD1 (6 bases). The germline V gene has CDR1 LGHDT and CDR2 YNNKEL (reference sequence). The germline V and J ends were trimmed by 3 bases and 8 bases, with 22 bases remaining between them. There are 17 residues in the CDR3. The CDR3 here is CASSHRTWDLGGEKLFF. CDR3 DNA sequence: TGTGCCAGCAGCCACCGAACGTGGGACCTAGGGGGGGAAAAACTGTTTTTT.

V and J are TRBV4-1 and TRBJ2-3, with TRBD2 matching over 8 bases. J was trimmed by 4 bases and V by 3 bases; bases with no gene match: 6. Germline V lookup: CDR1 MGHRA, CDR2 YSYEKL. CDR3 length: 15 amino acids. The CDR3 sequence is CASSQLGLGSDTQYF. The DNA of the CDR3 is TGCGCCAGCAGCCAGTTGGGACTAGGTTCAGATACGCAGTATTTT.

This clone was observed a handful of times. The chain employs TRBV3-1 (or the pseudogene TRBV3-2) and TRBJ2-5; 10 nucleotides agree with TRBD2. CDR3 length: 14 amino acids. Trimming at V came to 2 bases and at J to 5 bases, leaving 2 bases not matched to a gene. Germline V CDR1 and CDR2: LGHDT, YNNKEL (reference sequence). The CDR3 sequence is CASSQLAGVETQYF. The CDR3 DNA reads as TGTGCCAGCAGCCAACTAGCGGGGGTGGAGACCCAGTACTTC.

The rearrangement joins TRBV7-2 to TRBJ1-5, with D unresolved. V lost 5 bases and J 15 bases, leaving 20 bases between the germline ends. The CDR3 length is 13 residues. Looked up from germline, CDR1 is SGHTA and CDR2 is FQGNSA. The CDR3 DNA sequence: TGTGCCAGCAGCCCATGGCTGGGCGCTGGGAGGCATTTT. Translated: CASSPWLGAGRHF.

V gene TRBV2 combines with J gene TRBJ2-1; 9 bases are shared with TRBD1. This CDR3 has 15 amino acids. J lost 6 bases, V lost 2 bases, and 5 bases had no gene match. Germline values: CDR1 SNHLY, CDR2 FYNNEI. This chain's CDR3 is CASSEPDRGPNEQFF. The CDR3 nucleotides are TGTGCCAGCAGTGAACCGGACAGGGGTCCCAATGAGCAGTTCTTC.

The chain combines TRBV15 with TRBJ2-1; D is possibly TRBD1 or TRBD2 (5 bases each). V lost 0 bases and J lost 8, with 14 bases in between. This CDR3 is built from 15 residues. Germline CDR1 is LNHNV and CDR2 is YYDKDF (reference sequence). This CDR3 reads CATSRDIQGADEQFF. CDR3 DNA sequence: TGTGCCACCAGCAGAGATATCCAGGGAGCGGATGAGCAGTTCTTC.

The CDR3 is CASSLGTGDINYGYTF. CDR3 sequence (DNA): TGTGCCAGCAGCTTAGGTACAGGGGATATTAACTATGGCTACACCTTC. The chain employs TRBV7-9 and TRBJ1-2, with TRBD1 identical over 7 bases. Germline V gene lookup returns CDR1 SEHNR and CDR2 FQNEAQ (reference sequence). J gave up 1 base and V 1 base, and 6 bases lay outside the gene matches. The CDR3 has 16 amino acids.

The CDR3 loop reads CASSSEGKGRVEQFF. The CDR3, as DNA: TGTGCCAGCAGCTCAGAGGGGAAGGGCAGGGTCGAGCAGTTCTTC. The V call is TRBV9, the J call TRBJ2-1; D is perhaps TRBD1 or TRBD2 (5 bases each). The germline gives CDR1 SGDLS, CDR2 YYNGEE. Trimming took off 4 bases at V and 10 bases at J, with 21 bases between the two ends. This CDR3 is built from 15 residues.

V gene TRBV2 combines with J gene TRBJ2-3; D gene unclear. V lost 4 bases, J lost 4 bases, and 18 bases lay in between. The CDR3 length is 16 residues. Germline assignment: CDR1 SNHLY and CDR2 FYNNEI. The CDR3 DNA follows: TGTGCCAGCAGTGTTACGGGTTGGTCCAGCTCAGATACGCAGTATTTT. Its protein product is CASSVTGWSSSDTQYF.

The chain is built from TRBV7-2 and TRBJ1-6; D perhaps matches TRBD1 (5 bases). In germline, CDR1 is SGHTA, CDR2 FQGNSA. The CDR3 runs to 16 residues. Trimming took off 5 bases at V and 0 bases at J, with 11 bases between the two ends. The CDR3 nucleotides read TGTGCCAGCAGCGCCCAGGGTAGCTCCTATAATTCACCCCTCCACTTT. This encodes CASSAQGSSYNSPLHF.

A note on this clone: The sample holds other DNA sequences that translate to the same CDR3. This chain links TRBV20-1 with TRBJ1-1, with D unresolved. CDR1 and CDR2 from the germline V gene are DFQATT and SNEGSKA (reference sequence). The CDR3 runs 11 residues. With 3 bases removed from V and 5 bases from J, the gap between germline ends came to 7 bases. CDR3 protein: CSARGGTEAFF. In nucleotides, the CDR3 is TGCAGTGCTAGGGGAGGAACTGAAGCTTTCTTT.

The chain combines TRBV7-9 with TRBJ2-7, with TRBD2 matching 7 bases. This CDR3 has 16 residues. With 3 bases clipped from V and 7 bases from J, the junction kept 15 bases outside the gene matches. The V gene's germline CDR1 is SEHNR and CDR2 FQNEAQ (reference sequence). DNA for the CDR3: TGTGCCAGCAGCTTCCCTTCTAGCGGAGGATTTAGGGAGCAGTACTTC. Protein sequence: CASSFPSSGGFREQYF.

The CDR3 here is CASSIDFNNQPQHF. The DNA for the CDR3 is TGTGCCAGTAGTATAGATTTCAACAATCAGCCCCAGCATTTT. The chain employs TRBV19 and TRBJ1-5, with D hard to call. Germline CDR1 reads LNHDA; CDR2 reads SQIVND (reference sequence). The V gene lost 0 bases and the J gene lost 3 bases, with 6 bases spanning the gap. The CDR3 is 14 residues long.

The chain is built from TRBV10-3 and TRBJ1-2; D unresolved. The germline V and J ends were trimmed by 8 bases and 7 bases, with 20 bases remaining between them. Germline loops: CDR1 ENHRY, CDR2 SYGVKD. The CDR3 is made up of 14 amino acids. The DNA of the CDR3 is TGTGCCATCTTTAACTCTAGGGAGGTCGGTGGCTACACCTTC. Translated: CAIFNSREVGGYTF.

The chain carries TRBV27 and TRBJ2-1; 9 bases align to TRBD2. V was clipped by 4 bases and J by 6 bases; unmatched bases: 10. The germline gives CDR1 MNHEY, CDR2 SMNVEV (reference sequence). CDR3 length: 16 amino acids. CDR3 residues: CASSSGTSLPFNEQFF. CDR3 in DNA: TGTGCCAGCAGTTCCGGGACTAGCCTCCCCTTCAATGAGCAGTTCTTC.

The rearrangement links TRBV19 to TRBJ2-1, with D maybe TRBD1 (5 bases). Germline assignment: CDR1 LNHDA and CDR2 SQIVND (reference sequence). The V gene lost 3 bases and the J gene lost 9 bases, with 9 bases spanning the gap. There are 12 residues in the CDR3. CDR3 residues: CASSIGASEQFF. The CDR3 DNA reads TGTGCCAGTAGTATTGGGGCGAGTGAGCAGTTCTTC.

This chain connects TRBV27 to TRBJ1-5; TRBD1 agrees at 9 bases. Germline V gives CDR1 MNHEY, CDR2 SMNVEV (reference sequence). The length of the CDR3 is 18 residues. J was trimmed by 2 bases and V by 4 bases; bases with no gene match: 12. The CDR3 sequence is CASSSRDRVRDGNQPQHF. The CDR3 coding sequence is TGTGCCAGCAGTTCCCGGGACAGGGTTCGCGATGGCAATCAGCCCCAGCATTTT.

The chain links TRBV28 to TRBJ2-3; 10 bases agree with TRBD1. V lost 3 bases and J lost 2; bases outside the gene matches: 2. CDR1 is MDHEN and CDR2 is SYDVKM in the germline V gene. This CDR3 has 15 residues. The CDR3: CASSLGQGHTDTQYF. The CDR3 DNA reads TGTGCCAGCAGTTTGGGACAGGGGCACACAGATACGCAGTATTTT. Filled out from reference TRBV28 and TRBJ2-3, the complete variable domain reads DVKVTQSSRYLVKRTGEKVFLECVQDMDHENMFWYRQDPGLGLRLIYFSYDVKMKEKGDIPEGYSVSREKKERFSLILESASTNQTSMYLCASSLGQGHTDTQYFGPGTRLTVL.

This clone was counted many times. The V and J genes are TRBV4-2 and TRBJ1-1; the D is unclear. Germline V gives CDR1 LGHNA, CDR2 YNFKEQ. There are 15 residues in the CDR3. Between the trimmed V and J ends, which lost 4 bases and 7 bases, there was a span of 19 bases. The CDR3 reads CASSRLWDPKGEAFF. CDR3 nucleotides: TGTGCCAGCAGCCGACTCTGGGATCCCAAAGGTGAAGCTTTCTTT.

Here the CDR3 DNA reads TGTGCCAGCAGCCCCCGGGACCGGGCCTACGAGCAGTACTTC. It codes for CASSPRDRAYEQYF. The rearrangement links TRBV7-9 to TRBJ2-5; D is possibly TRBD1 or TRBD2 (5 bases each). The DNA end favors TRBJ2-7, so the J call may be wrong. The germline gives CDR1 SEHNR, CDR2 FQNEAQ (reference sequence). CDR3 length equals 14 residues.

This chain connects TRBV4-2 to TRBJ1-1, with 11 bases matching TRBD1. From germline, CDR1 is LGHNA and CDR2 YNFKEQ. V trimming: 0 bases; J trimming: 5 bases; junction bases outside the gene matches: 5. CDR3 length: 16 amino acids. The chain's CDR3 is CASSQDPGQGGTEAFF. As DNA, the CDR3 is TGTGCCAGCAGCCAAGACCCGGGACAGGGGGGGACTGAAGCTTTCTTT.

The rearrangement uses TRBV13 and TRBJ2-7, with 11 positions matching TRBD1. The CDR3 is made up of 15 amino acids. Germline V gene data show CDR1 as PRHDT and CDR2 as FYEKMQ (reference sequence). Losses at the gene ends were 5 bases for V and 3 bases for J; bases not matched to a gene: 6. DNA for the CDR3: TGTGCCAGCAGCCGCCCCGGGACAGGGGGCTACGAGCAGTACTTC. Amino acid sequence: CASSRPGTGGYEQYF.